Shown below are 28 T cell receptor beta chains from a single sample sequenced in a study of OX40 agonist ivuxolimab in advanced cancers. The data were produced by immunoSEQ multiplex PCR, yet TCRdb's version contains in-frame clones alone and is incomplete. The data hold 60,000 or so clones, with around 92% observed a single time. The sample here was CD4+ or CD8+ T cells sorted from blood, taken in a trial of the OX40 agonist ivuxolimab. The source is an adult with an advanced solid tumor such as melanoma, head and neck, liver or kidney cancer.

The chain has TRBV27 and TRBJ2-7; D unclear. CDR1 is MNHEY, CDR2 SMNVEV, per germline (reference sequence). CDR3 length equals 17 residues. Trimming removed 4 bases from V and 0 bases from J, with 19 bases in between. The CDR3 here is CASSCPPRYRNSYEQYF. As DNA, the CDR3 is TGTGCCAGCAGTTGCCCCCCACGTTACCGCAACTCCTACGAGCAGTACTTC.

The chain links TRBV13 to TRBJ2-1; 10 bases are a match to TRBD1. CDR3 size: 15 residues. Losses at the gene ends were 1 base for V and 8 bases for J; bases not matched to a gene: 5. In germline, CDR1 is PRHDT, CDR2 FYEKMQ (reference sequence). The CDR3 is CASSLVGQGGYEQFF. The CDR3 region has the DNA TGTGCCAGCAGCTTAGTTGGACAGGGGGGATATGAGCAGTTCTTC. The entire variable domain, with the rest obtained from reference TRBV13 and TRBJ2-1, is as follows: AAGVIQSPRHLIKEKRETATLKCYPIPRHDTVYWYQQGPGQDPQFLISFYEKMQSDKGSIPDRFSAQQFSDYHSELNMSSLELGDSALYFCASSLVGQGGYEQFFGPGTRLTVL.

V and J are TRBV7-9 and TRBJ2-7; D unresolved. V was shortened by 0 bases and J by 2 bases, with 14 bases between the two germline ends. Germline values: CDR1 SEHNR, CDR2 FQNEAQ (reference sequence). CDR3 length: 16 residues. The CDR3: CASSLAGSPVPYEQYF. CDR3 DNA: TGTGCCAGCAGCTTAGCCGGCAGCCCCGTGCCCTACGAGCAGTACTTC.

A few counts support this clone. The chain has TRBV15 and TRBJ1-5; D gene ambiguous. This CDR3 has 13 amino acids. V was trimmed by 3 bases and J by 7 bases, leaving 10 bases between them. Germline V gene lookup returns CDR1 LNHNV and CDR2 YYDKDF (reference sequence). The CDR3 DNA is TGTGCCACCAGCAGCAACTTCCAACAGCCCCAGCATTTT. Translated: CATSSNFQQPQHF. The full variable domain, its missing parts supplied by reference TRBV15 and TRBJ1-5, is DAMVIQNPRYQVTQFGKPVTLSCSQTLNHNVMYWYQQKSSQAPKLLFHYYDKDFNNEADTPDNFQSRRPNTSFCFLDIRSPGLGDTAMYLCATSSNFQQPQHFGDGTRLSIL.

This chain joins TRBV7-9 and TRBJ2-1; TRBD1 matches 10 bases. The germline V gene encodes CDR1 SEHNR and CDR2 FQNEAQ (reference sequence). The V and J ends lost 5 bases and 6 bases, in that order; junction bases with no gene match: 7. The CDR3 is 15 amino acids. This CDR3 reads CASSLGQGGLNEQFF. Here the CDR3 DNA reads TGTGCCAGCAGCCTCGGACAGGGGGGTCTCAATGAGCAGTTCTTC. Filled out from reference TRBV7-9 and TRBJ2-1, the complete variable domain reads DTGVSQNPRHKITKRGQNVTFRCDPISEHNRLYWYRQTLGQGPEFLTYFQNEAQLEKSRLLSDRFSAERPKGSFSTLEIQRTEQGDSAMYLCASSLGQGGLNEQFFGPGTRLTVL.

The chain couples TRBV7-9 to TRBJ2-1, with 11 nucleotides matching TRBD2. Looked up from germline, CDR1 is SEHNR and CDR2 is FQNEAQ (reference sequence). V gave up 5 bases and J gave up 6 bases; unmatched junction bases: 6. The CDR3 is 15 amino acids. The chain's CDR3 is CASSKPGLAANEQFF. In DNA, the CDR3 is TGTGCCAGCAGCAAACCGGGACTAGCGGCCAATGAGCAGTTCTTC.

This clone has only one observation. The chain couples TRBV28 to TRBJ2-3; TRBD2 matches at 7 bases. The CDR3 has 13 amino acids. CDR1 MDHEN and CDR2 SYDVKM come from the germline V gene. V shed 0 bases, J shed 9 bases, and the junction held 3 bases outside the gene matches. CDR3 DNA sequence: TGTGCCAGCAGTTTATGGCGGACTAGGACGCAGTATTTT. This translates into CASSLWRTRTQYF.

This chain links TRBV29-1 with TRBJ2-1; a possible D gene is TRBD2 (5 bases). From germline, CDR1 is SQVTM and CDR2 ANQGSEA. The V and J ends lost 5 bases and 7 bases respectively, with 15 bases between them. The length of the CDR3 is 13 residues. The CDR3 protein is CSVPLRTLNEQFF. As DNA, the CDR3 is TGCAGCGTTCCTCTCAGGACTCTAAATGAGCAGTTCTTC.

The chain joins TRBV21-1 to TRBJ2-2. TRBV21-1 is a documented pseudogene. The CDR3 runs to 10 residues. This chain's CDR3 is CASTTGELFF. In DNA, the CDR3 is TGTGCCAGCACCACCGGGGAGCTGTTTTTT.

This chain joins TRBV13 and TRBJ2-5; D call uncertain. The CDR3 contains 13 residues. The V and J ends lost 5 bases and 5 bases respectively, with 12 bases between them. CDR1 is PRHDT and CDR2 is FYEKMQ in the germline V gene (reference sequence). The CDR3 DNA reads TGTGCCAGCAGCCTTCAACTTCGGGAGACCCAGTACTTC. Residues: CASSLQLRETQYF.

The chain is built from TRBV30 and TRBJ1-2; unclear D gene. Germline lookup yields CDR1 GTSNPN and CDR2 SVGIG (reference sequence). There are 16 residues in the CDR3. V was shortened by 0 bases and J by 2 bases, with 16 bases between the two germline ends. This chain's CDR3 is CAWSVPSRVANYGYTF. The CDR3 nucleotides read TGTGCCTGGAGTGTACCTTCGAGGGTGGCCAACTATGGCTACACCTTC.

The genes are TRBV21-1 and TRBJ1-1; the D segment call TRBD1 is taken from the table without a DNA check. TRBV21-1 is reported as a pseudogene. The CDR3 loop spans 17 amino acids. The CDR3 nucleotides are TGTGCCAGCAGCTTAAAAGGGGAACAGGGTCCGGGGCGTGAAGCTTTCTTT. Amino acids: CASSLKGEQGPGREAFF.

This sequence joins TRBV4-3 and TRBJ2-1; D is unresolved. CDR1 is LGHNA and CDR2 is YSLEER in the germline V gene. Trimming shortened V by 0 bases and J by 9 bases, and 15 bases separated the two germline ends. This CDR3 has 15 residues. The CDR3 loop reads CASSQDTNLWGEQFF. The CDR3, as DNA: TGCGCCAGCAGCCAAGACACTAACCTTTGGGGTGAGCAGTTCTTC.

The rearrangement joins TRBV6-6 to TRBJ2-4; D may correspond to TRBD1 or TRBD2 (5 bases each). V was pared by 0 bases and J by 0 bases, with 9 bases between. The CDR3 length is 16 residues. Looked up from germline, CDR1 is MNHNY and CDR2 is SVGAGI (reference sequence). The CDR3 spells CASSYSGDGAKNIQYF. DNA of the CDR3: TGTGCCAGCAGTTACTCTGGGGACGGAGCCAAAAACATTCAGTACTTC.

About this clone: The germline gene is not matched at one end of the junction; a read error may be the cause. The V and J genes are TRBV7-9 and TRBJ2-1; 8 nucleotides align to TRBD1. Germline V gene lookup returns CDR1 SEHNR and CDR2 FQNEAQ (reference sequence). The length of the CDR3 is 11 residues. This CDR3 reads CASRAGQGKLF. The DNA of the CDR3 is TGTGCCAGCAGGGCCGGACAGGGAAAGCTCTTC.

The genes are TRBV21-1 and TRBJ1-1. TRBV21-1 is a documented pseudogene. The CDR3 covers 14 residues. CDR3 residues: CASSKGGLNTEAFF. The CDR3 DNA reads as TGTGCCAGCAGCAAAGGGGGTCTGAACACTGAAGCTTTCTTT.

The chain recombines TRBV2 with TRBJ2-7; TRBD1 matches at 7 bases. CDR1 and CDR2 from the germline V gene are SNHLY and FYNNEI. V lost 5 bases to trimming and J lost 3 bases; unmatched junction nucleotides: 10. The CDR3 has 15 residues. The CDR3 loop is CASSPSETGHYEQYF. In nucleotides, the CDR3 is TGTGCCAGCAGTCCCTCGGAGACAGGGCACTACGAGCAGTACTTC.

The chain couples TRBV29-1 to TRBJ2-5; the D gene is possibly TRBD2 (5 bases). Trimming cost V 0 bases and J 4 bases, with 21 bases left between them. CDR1 is SQVTM and CDR2 is ANQGSEA in the germline V gene. The CDR3 totals 17 residues. CDR3 DNA: TGCAGCGTTGAAGAACCCCACCCTTCGGACTTGCGAGAGACCCAGTACTTC. Amino acids: CSVEEPHPSDLRETQYF.

This clone has a handful of counts. This chain links TRBV4-3 with TRBJ2-1, with TRBD2 matching over 10 bases. V trimming: 1 base; J trimming: 3 bases; junction bases outside the gene matches: 3. The germline V gene encodes CDR1 LGHNA and CDR2 YSLEER. The CDR3 runs 16 residues. The CDR3 DNA is TGCGCCAGCAGCCAAGGGACTAGCGGAGACTACAATGAGCAGTTCTTC. It encodes CASSQGTSGDYNEQFF.

This chain joins TRBV7-9 and TRBJ2-7; D is undetermined. The V gene lost 5 bases and the J gene lost 3 bases, with 11 bases spanning the gap. Germline V gene data show CDR1 as SEHNR and CDR2 as FQNEAQ (reference sequence). The length of the CDR3 is 13 residues. CDR3 loop: CASSATGLYEQYF. The DNA of the CDR3 is TGTGCCAGCAGCGCTACGGGCCTCTACGAGCAGTACTTC.

This clone has a single count. The chain is built from TRBV7-2 and TRBJ2-7, with D perhaps TRBD1 (5 bases). Trimming removed 1 base from V and 0 bases from J, with 7 bases in between. Germline CDR1 SGHTA, CDR2 FQGNSA. The CDR3 is made up of 14 amino acids. The CDR3 DNA reads TGTGCCAGCAGCTTAGTTGACAGCTCCTACGAGCAGTACTTC. Translating it yields CASSLVDSSYEQYF.

The chain links TRBV7-3 to TRBJ2-5; 7 bases are a match to TRBD1. J was trimmed by 1 base and V by 4 bases; bases with no gene match: 6. CDR3 size: 15 residues. The germline CDR1 and CDR2 sequences are SGHTA and FQGTGA. The chain's CDR3 is CASSSQGVPQETQYF. The CDR3 DNA follows: TGTGCCAGCAGCTCCCAGGGGGTACCCCAAGAGACCCAGTACTTC. Variable domain in full (rest from reference TRBV7-3 and TRBJ2-5): GAGVSQTPSNKVTEKGKYVELRCDPISGHTALYWYRQSLGQGPEFLIYFQGTGAADDSGLPNDRFFAVRPEGSVSTLKIQRTERGDSAVYLCASSSQGVPQETQYFGPGTRLLVL.

DNA for the CDR3: TGTGCCAGCAGACGTAGCCCCGACAATGAGCAGTTCTTC. Its translation: CASRRSPDNEQFF. This chain joins TRBV5-4 and TRBJ2-1; D uncertain. V was shortened by 5 bases and J by 5 bases, with 11 bases between the two germline ends. Germline CDR1 SGHNT, CDR2 YYREEE (reference sequence). This CDR3 comprises 13 residues.

This chain links TRBV7-8 with TRBJ2-1; D is ambiguous. CDR3 length: 16 residues. Trimming pared 6 bases from V and 3 bases from J, leaving 18 bases between. CDR1 and CDR2 from the germline V gene are SGHVS and FQNEAQ. CDR3 loop: CASRPYTSEDYNEQFF. CDR3 nucleotide sequence: TGTGCCAGCAGACCCTATACAAGCGAGGACTACAATGAGCAGTTCTTC.

V and J are TRBV28 and TRBJ2-3, with 7 bases identical to TRBD1. V gave up 4 bases and J gave up 0 bases; unmatched junction bases: 7. Germline values: CDR1 MDHEN, CDR2 SYDVKM. This CDR3 region has 16 residues. The CDR3 coding sequence is TGTGCCAGCAGTTCACCGGGACAGACTAGCACAGATACGCAGTATTTT. Its translation: CASSSPGQTSTDTQYF.

The CDR3, as DNA: TGTGCCAGCAGCTTAATTCTGACGGGTTACCATGAGCAGTTCTTC. It specifies CASSLILTGYHEQFF. V and J are TRBV7-3 and TRBJ2-1; D gene ambiguous. Per the germline V gene, CDR1 is SGHTA and CDR2 is FQGTGA. The V end lost 1 base, the J end lost 8 bases, and 15 bases lay between the germline ends. This CDR3 region has 15 residues.

CDR3 sequence reads: CAWSDREARVYTDTQYF. The DNA for the CDR3 is TGTGCCTGGAGTGATAGGGAAGCCCGGGTTTACACAGATACGCAGTATTTT. This chain joins TRBV30 and TRBJ2-3, with no clear D. The CDR3 spans 17 residues. Germline V gene sequence: CDR1 GTSNPN, CDR2 SVGIG (reference sequence). V was cut by 1 base and J by 2 bases, with 19 bases left in between.

The chain combines TRBV5-6 with TRBJ2-1, with 11 bases that match TRBD2. V shed 1 base and J 8 bases; nucleotides not matched to a gene: 5. Germline lookup yields CDR1 SGHDT and CDR2 YYEEEE. The CDR3 covers 15 residues. Here the CDR3 reads CASSLTSGSVYEQFF. The CDR3 DNA sequence: TGTGCCAGCAGCTTGACTAGCGGGAGCGTCTATGAGCAGTTCTTC.